The text below deals with one T cell receptor (beta chain). Its specificity is unknown. The V gene lost 0 bases and the J gene lost 5 bases, with 11 bases spanning the gap. The CDR3 length is 13 residues. Germline CDR1 and CDR2: SQVTM and ANQGSEA. Expressed TCRB transcripts were sequenced, since all the RNA that had been isolated was reverse transcribed. The data were produced by immunoSEQ multiplex PCR, yet TCRdb's version contains in-frame clones alone and is incomplete. The data contain around 650,000 clones, under 15% of them singletons. This sample was taken from a study of beta chain features in type 1 diabetes. Background on the study: Investigators examined 107,917,701 sorted cells across all samples. Study-level results: There was no resolution here of whether HLA type influences TCRB rearrangement. Researchers report that Type 1 diabetes patients had moderately but significantly shorter TCRB CDR3s across all four CD4+ subsets. The study found that naive, central memory and Treg TCRB repertoires appeared more similar in patients than in healthy donors.

The sequence came from a man aged 25-45 years with type 1 diabetes. The chain links TRBV29-1 to TRBJ2-7, with D perhaps TRBD2 (6 bases). What was sequenced was naive CD4+ T cells from blood. The CDR3 spells CSVEDPGVHEQYF. Here the CDR3 DNA reads TGCAGCGTTGAAGATCCGGGGGTCCACGAGCAGTACTTC.